The present entry profiles one T cell receptor (beta chain) with its context. Its target is not known. The germline gives CDR1 SQVTM, CDR2 ANQGSEA. The CDR3 extends over 12 amino acids. V was cut by 0 bases and J by 16 bases, with 16 bases left in between. These data belong to a study of T cells after yellow fever vaccination. As for the study in general: Where fractions had low cell numbers, libraries were prepared from them with the SMART-Seq v4 Ultra Low Input RNA kit.

TCRdb fed the 5' RACE reads into MiXCR, producing one record per CDR3 protein. The repertoire consists of about 360,000 distinct CDR3 sequences, with under 7.5% occurring once and the leading ten covering 15%. Findings of the study overall: At 95% to 97% for CD4 and 75% to 90% for CD8, most primary-vaccination clones showed up again after the booster.

The sequencing used PBMCs, collected 5 days after the yellow fever booster vaccination. The TCR comes from a man aged 25-45 years who received the YFV17D yellow fever vaccine. This rearrangement joins TRBV29-1 to TRBJ2-1; weak D call: TRBD2 (6 bases). The CDR3 nucleotides read TGCAGCGTTGAAGAGCCCCCGGGGGTACCCTTCTTC. Translation: CSVEEPPGVPFF.